This T cell receptor beta chain was documented in a study of blood T cell repertoires in COVID-19. The overall study: COVID-19 samples from acute and convalescent phases originated in the United States, Italy and Spain.

Individuals drawn from 20 to 25 US areas were roughly 18 to 95 years old. In the authors' methods: Amplification with reference gene primers provided the estimates of nucleated cell counts. Method: immunoSEQ multiplex PCR; TCRdb's copy keeps in-frame clones and lacks some. That table is the source of V, J and clone size, and D and trimming were worked out from the DNA. The repertoire holds under 350,000 clones, about nine tenths seen once, with 2% to 3% in the top ten. V was shortened by 2 bases and J by 11 bases, with 18 bases between the two germline ends. The CDR3 has 15 amino acids. Germline loops: CDR1 LNHDA, CDR2 SQIVND (reference sequence).

V gene TRBV19 combines with J gene TRBJ1-4; D perhaps matches TRBD1 (5 bases). The receptor was derived from a man aged 55 to 70 who had recovered from COVID-19. The source material was PBMCs or T cells enriched from blood (not recorded which). Written as DNA, the CDR3 is TGTGCCAGTAGTATAAGGGCCCAGGGAATGAGGAAACTGTTTTTT. Translated: CASSIRAQGMRKLFF.